The rows below give T cell receptor beta chains drawn from one sample of a study of T cell responses to AZD1222 COVID-19 vaccine. Assay: immunoSEQ multiplex PCR; the TCRdb copy retains only in-frame clones and omits some. This table holds about 93,000 clones, 65% to 90% found once. Source: peripheral blood, taken on day 0 of AZD1222 vaccination. Receptors originate from an adult in good health. The CDR3 runs from the conserved cysteine through the conserved F or W. The D gene is left open where the match is weak. Part of the rows lack a size; the others show once, few, many or a class for expanded clones.

TRBV11-3	TRBJ2-3	TRBD2	-	TGTGCCAGCAGCTTAGGCGGACTAGCGGGACCAGATACGCAGTATTTT	CASSLGGLAGPDTQYF
TRBV4-3	TRBJ2-1	TRBD2	-	TGCGCCAGCAGCCAAGAGCCCAGCGGGAGCTACAATGAGCAGTTCTTC	CASSQEPSGSYNEQFF
TRBV5-8	TRBJ1-4	-	few	TGTGCCAGCACCGGCGACGGATCTAATGAAAAACTGTTTTTT	CASTGDGSNEKLFF
TRBV7-6	TRBJ1-1	-	once	TGTGCCAGCAGCCCTCGTTTAAGGGTAAGAGACACTGAAGCTTTCTTT	CASSPRLRVRDTEAFF
TRBV19	TRBJ1-2	-	-	TGTGCCAGCGCATCTTCAGGCAGGGTTCATGGCTACACCTTC	CASASSGRVHGYTF
TRBV6-5	TRBJ1-4	-	-	TGTGCCAGCAGCCGGGGAGTGGATAATGAAAAACTGTTTTTT	CASSRGVDNEKLFF
TRBV27	TRBJ2-1	-	once	TGTGCCAGCAGTTCGACAGCAAATGAGCAGTTCTTC	CASSSTANEQFF
TRBV18	TRBJ2-1	TRBD2	-	TGTGCCAGCTCACGATCTAGCGGGATATTGAATGAGCAGTTCTTC	CASSRSSGILNEQFF
TRBV20-1	TRBJ2-1	-	-	TGCAGTGCTGAATCCGCAGACAAGCAGTTCTTC	CSAESADKQFF
TRBV6-4	TRBJ1-2	-	-	TGTGCCAGCAGTGAAGGGGCAAACTATGGCTACACCTTC	CASSEGANYGYTF